This is a list of T cell receptor beta chains from one sample in a study of OX40 agonist ivuxolimab in advanced cancers. Assay: immunoSEQ multiplex PCR; the TCRdb copy retains only in-frame clones and omits some. The table lists around 75,000 clones, about nine tenths of them singletons. The sequencing here drew on CD4+ or CD8+ T cells sorted from blood, taken in a trial of the OX40 agonist ivuxolimab. The receptor set was obtained from an adult with an advanced solid tumor such as melanoma, head and neck, liver or kidney cancer. Each CDR3 is given with its conserved first and last residue. A D gene is named only where the DNA matches it firmly. A row's size may be missing; if present it is once, few, many or a size class.

cdr3_length	v_call	d_call	j_call	clone_size	cdr3_nt	cdr3_aa
15	TRBV18	-	TRBJ1-4	-	TGTGCCAGCTCACCACGCCAGGGAGGTAATGAAAAACTGTTTTTT	CASSPRQGGNEKLFF
14	TRBV12-5	TRBD1	TRBJ2-7	-	TGTGCTAGTGGTGATGGGACAGGGAGCTACGAGCAGTACTTC	CASGDGTGSYEQYF
17	TRBV27	-	TRBJ2-7	-	TGTGCCAGCAGTCCGGGAGCGTGGGCATACTACTCCTACGAGCAGTACTTC	CASSPGAWAYYSYEQYF
13	TRBV5-1	-	TRBJ2-3	-	TGCGCCAGCAGCTTGGATAACCCGGATACGCAGTATTTT	CASSLDNPDTQYF
16	TRBV19	-	TRBJ1-2	-	TGTGCCAGTAGTAAGCCCTGGGGAAGAGGAGACTATGGCTACACCTTC	CASSKPWGRGDYGYTF
15	TRBV14	-	TRBJ1-1	-	TGTGCCAGCAGCCCGGGATGGGGAGCAGTCACTGAAGCTTTCTTT	CASSPGWGAVTEAFF
15	TRBV7-8	-	TRBJ1-5	few	TGTGCCAGCAGCTCTAAACTGTACGGCAATCAGCCCCAGCATTTT	CASSSKLYGNQPQHF
15	TRBV5-1	TRBD2	TRBJ2-1	-	TGCGCCAGCAGCCGGGGACTAGCGGGGCTCAATGAGCAGTTCTTC	CASSRGLAGLNEQFF
14	TRBV10-3	-	TRBJ1-5	few	TGTGCCATCAGTCCAGAGGGGTCCAATCAGCCCCAGCATTTT	CAISPEGSNQPQHF
14	TRBV28	-	TRBJ1-4	-	TGTGCCAGCAGTCCCCCCCGGGGGTGGGAAAAACTGTTTTTT	CASSPPRGWEKLFF
14	TRBV4-2	-	TRBJ2-2	-	TGTGCCAGCAGCTTAATGGCGGGCCCCGGGGAGCTGTTTTTT	CASSLMAGPGELFF
17	TRBV5-1	-	TRBJ2-7	-	TGCGCCAGCAGCCCAGGACTATCCGGGATCCACTCCTACGAGCAGTACTTC	CASSPGLSGIHSYEQYF
13	TRBV7-9	-	TRBJ1-2	once	TGTGCCAGCAGCTTAGAGGGGTTCTATGGCTACACCTTC	CASSLEGFYGYTF
13	TRBV5-1	-	TRBJ2-5	-	TGCGCCAGCAGCTTGGGCGGCCAAGAGACCCAGTACTTC	CASSLGGQETQYF
15	TRBV5-6	-	TRBJ2-7	-	TGTGCCAGCAGCCTCATCAGTGGGGGTGGCTACGAGCAGTACTTC	CASSLISGGGYEQYF
17	TRBV15	TRBD2	TRBJ2-7	-	TGTGCCACCAGCAGAGTGAGCGGGGAGCCTACTCTCTACGAGCAGTACTTC	CATSRVSGEPTLYEQYF
13	TRBV19	-	TRBJ2-2	-	TGTGCCAGTACCCTAAGAGGGACCGGGGAGCTGTTTTTT	CASTLRGTGELFF
14	TRBV14	TRBD2	TRBJ2-7	few	TGTGCCAGCAGCCAAGCCATAGCGGGGGTCGAGCAGTACTTC	CASSQAIAGVEQYF
16	TRBV30	TRBD1	TRBJ2-3	-	TGTGCCTGGGCCCCCCGGACAGGGGGCCGCGGAGATACGCAGTATTTT	CAWAPRTGGRGDTQYF
14	TRBV27	-	TRBJ1-4	-	TGTGCCAGCAGTTTAGAGGGGTTGGGGGAAAAACTGTTTTTT	CASSLEGLGEKLFF
15	TRBV4-1	-	TRBJ2-3	medium-sized	TGCGCCAGCAGCCAAGTGGCGGCGCGGACAGATACGCAGTATTTT	CASSQVAARTDTQYF
15	TRBV6-1	-	TRBJ1-4	-	TGTGCCAGCAGTGCCCTACAGGGAGGGTGGGAAAAACTGTATTTT	CASSALQGGWEKLYF
15	TRBV15	-	TRBJ1-1	-	TGTGCCACCAGCAGAGTGGACGTCCCTAACACTGAAGCTTTCTTT	CATSRVDVPNTEAFF